This T cell receptor beta chain was documented in a study of CD8 T cells in Susac syndrome. V was clipped by 5 bases and J by 3 bases; unmatched bases: 15. CDR3 size: 17 residues. When the RNA was reverse transcribed, random hexamers were used with an input of roughly 0.5 to 1 ug. TCR beta CDR3 was amplified by immunoSEQ covering 54 Vbeta and 13 Jbeta. Each CDR3 protein gets one entry after TCRdb re-called the immunoSEQ multiplex PCR reads with MiXCR. Of 120,000 to 150,000 distinct CDR3 sequences in the sample, approximately 93% are singletons; the top ten hold 0.075% to 0.1%. As for this clonotype: Its specificity is not known.

Study-level results: Acknowledgment was made by the study that its TCR sequencing and HLA analysis involved a relatively small number of individuals.

Bulk CD8+ and CD4+ cells came from magnetic negative isolation; CD8+ TEMRA by FACS. This TCR derives from a human donor in good health. The specimen was CD4+ T cells from PBMCs. V gene TRBV12-3 or TRBV12-4 combines with J gene TRBJ2-7, with 8 bases fitting TRBD1. CDR3 in amino acids: CASSLLPGQGAYYEQYF. The CDR3 DNA follows: TGTGCCAGCAGTCTTCTACCAGGACAGGGTGCTTACTACGAGCAGTACTTC.